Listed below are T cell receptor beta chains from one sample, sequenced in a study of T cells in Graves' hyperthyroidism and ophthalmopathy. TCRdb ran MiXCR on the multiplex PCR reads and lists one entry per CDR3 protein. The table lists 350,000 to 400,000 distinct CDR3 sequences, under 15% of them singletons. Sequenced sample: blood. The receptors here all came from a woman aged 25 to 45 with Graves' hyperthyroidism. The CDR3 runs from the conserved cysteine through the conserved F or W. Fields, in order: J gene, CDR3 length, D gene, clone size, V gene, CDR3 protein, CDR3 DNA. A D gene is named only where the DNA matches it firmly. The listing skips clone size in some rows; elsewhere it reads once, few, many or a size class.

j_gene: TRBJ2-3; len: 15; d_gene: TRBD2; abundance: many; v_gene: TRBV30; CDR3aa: CAWSVGSGSTDTQYF; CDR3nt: TGTGCCTGGAGTGTAGGTAGCGGGAGCACAGATACGCAGTATTTT
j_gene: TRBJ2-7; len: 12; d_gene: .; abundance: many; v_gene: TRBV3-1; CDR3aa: CASSQDVYEQYF; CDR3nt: TGTGCCAGCAGCCAAGACGTCTACGAGCAGTACTTC
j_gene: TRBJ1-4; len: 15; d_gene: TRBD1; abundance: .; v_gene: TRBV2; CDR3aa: CASRTWDRTNEKLFF; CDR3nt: TGTGCCAGCAGAACCTGGGACAGAACTAATGAAAAACTGTTTTTT
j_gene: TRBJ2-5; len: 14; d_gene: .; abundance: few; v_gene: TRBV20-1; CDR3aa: CSARDARGAETQYF; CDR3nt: TGCAGTGCTAGAGATGCCCGAGGGGCAGAGACCCAGTACTTC
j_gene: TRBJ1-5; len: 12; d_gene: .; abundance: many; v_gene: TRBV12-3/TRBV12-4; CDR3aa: CASTFPGQPQHF; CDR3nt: TGTGCCAGCACTTTCCCCGGGCAGCCCCAGCATTTT
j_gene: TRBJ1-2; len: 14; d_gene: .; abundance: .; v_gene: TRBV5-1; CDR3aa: CASSLGLTGTGYTF; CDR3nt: TGCGCCAGCAGCTTGGGATTAACAGGGACTGGCTACACCTTC
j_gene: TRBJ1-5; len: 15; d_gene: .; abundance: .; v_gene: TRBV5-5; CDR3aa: CASSFTDPSRQPQHF; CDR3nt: TGTGCCAGCAGCTTTACAGACCCTTCGAGGCAGCCCCAGCATTTT
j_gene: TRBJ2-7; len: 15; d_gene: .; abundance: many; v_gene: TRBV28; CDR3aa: CASTPLRGMPYEQYF; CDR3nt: TGTGCCAGCACCCCTCTTCGCGGGATGCCCTACGAGCAGTACTTC
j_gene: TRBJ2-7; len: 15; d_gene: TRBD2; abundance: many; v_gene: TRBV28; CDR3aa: CASSPAAGGLYEQYF; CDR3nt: TGTGCCAGCAGCCCCGCCGCGGGGGGTCTCTACGAGCAGTACTTC
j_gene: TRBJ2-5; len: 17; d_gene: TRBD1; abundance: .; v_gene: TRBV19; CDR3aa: CASSIDHWTGGIETQYF; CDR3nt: TGTGCCAGTAGTATAGATCATTGGACAGGGGGAATCGAGACCCAGTACTTC
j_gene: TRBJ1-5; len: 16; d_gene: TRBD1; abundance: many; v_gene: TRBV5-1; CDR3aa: CASSPDGTGLGQPQHF; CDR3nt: TGCGCCAGCAGCCCGGACGGGACAGGGTTAGGCCAGCCCCAGCATTTT
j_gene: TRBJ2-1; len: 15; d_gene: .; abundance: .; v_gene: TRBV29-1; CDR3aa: CSVVGLSGLDNEQFF; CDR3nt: TGCAGCGTTGTAGGGCTTAGCGGTCTCGACAATGAGCAGTTCTTC
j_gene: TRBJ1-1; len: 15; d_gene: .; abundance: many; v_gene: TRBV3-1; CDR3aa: CASSPRDTRGTEAFF; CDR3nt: TGTGCCAGCAGCCCCCGGGACACACGGGGGACTGAAGCTTTCTTT
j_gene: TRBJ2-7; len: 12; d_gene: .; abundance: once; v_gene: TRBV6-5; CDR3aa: CASSYFTYEQYF; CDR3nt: TGTGCCAGCAGTTACTTCACCTACGAGCAGTACTTC
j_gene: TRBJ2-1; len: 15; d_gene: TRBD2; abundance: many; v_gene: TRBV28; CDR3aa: CASSSSGLPNNEQFF; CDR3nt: TGTGCCAGCAGTTCCTCGGGACTACCCAACAATGAGCAGTTCTTC
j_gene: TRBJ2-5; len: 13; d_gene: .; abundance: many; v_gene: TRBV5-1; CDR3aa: CASSPGLAETQYF; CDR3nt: TGTGCCAGCAGCCCCGGGCTAGCAGAGACCCAGTACTTC
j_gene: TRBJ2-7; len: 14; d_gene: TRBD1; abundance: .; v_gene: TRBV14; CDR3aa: CATYTGTDHREQYF; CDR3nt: TGTGCCACCTATACCGGGACAGACCACCGCGAGCAGTACTTC
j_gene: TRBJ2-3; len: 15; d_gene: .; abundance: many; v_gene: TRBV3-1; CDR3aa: CASSQDTDFPDTQYF; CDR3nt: TGTGCCAGCAGCCAAGATACGGATTTCCCAGATACGCAGTATTTT
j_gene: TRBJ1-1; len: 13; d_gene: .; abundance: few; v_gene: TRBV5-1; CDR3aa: CASRPGLQSEAFF; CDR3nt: TGCGCCAGCAGACCAGGGCTACAATCTGAAGCTTTCTTT
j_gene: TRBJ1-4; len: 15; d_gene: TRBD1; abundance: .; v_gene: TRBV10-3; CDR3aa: CAIRGQGQEDEKLFF; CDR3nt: TGTGCCATCAGGGGACAGGGGCAGGAGGATGAAAAACTGTTTTTT
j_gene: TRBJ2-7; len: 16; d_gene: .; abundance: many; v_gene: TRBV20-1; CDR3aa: CSARDLLAGAVYEQYF; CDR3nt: TGCAGTGCTAGAGATCTTTTAGCAGGAGCTGTCTACGAGCAGTACTTC
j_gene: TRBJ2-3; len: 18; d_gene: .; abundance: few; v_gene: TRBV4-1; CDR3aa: CASSQEHSAGARTDTQYF; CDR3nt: TGCGCCAGCAGCCAAGAGCATTCGGCGGGGGCTAGGACAGATACGCAGTATTTT
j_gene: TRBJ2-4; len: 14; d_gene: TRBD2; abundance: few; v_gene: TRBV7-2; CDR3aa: CASSEGLAYYIQYF; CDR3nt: TGTGCCAGCAGCGAGGGACTAGCGTATTACATTCAGTACTTC
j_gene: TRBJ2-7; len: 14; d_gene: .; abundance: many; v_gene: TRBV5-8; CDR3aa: CASSLAGKTYEQYF; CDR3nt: TGTGCCAGCAGCTTGGCCGGGAAAACATACGAGCAGTACTTC
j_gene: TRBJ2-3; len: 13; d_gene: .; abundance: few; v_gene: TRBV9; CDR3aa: CASSVGRTDTQYF; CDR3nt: TGTGCCAGCAGCGTGGGTCGAACAGATACGCAGTATTTT
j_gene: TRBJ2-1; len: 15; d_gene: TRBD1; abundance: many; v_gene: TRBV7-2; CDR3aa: CASSLEGQGGSEQFF; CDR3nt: TGTGCCAGCAGCTTAGAGGGACAGGGCGGGAGTGAGCAGTTCTTC
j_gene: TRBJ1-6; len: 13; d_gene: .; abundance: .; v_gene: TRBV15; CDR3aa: CATSRVSYSPLHF; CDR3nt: TGTGCCACCAGCAGAGTGTCATATTCACCCCTCCACTTT
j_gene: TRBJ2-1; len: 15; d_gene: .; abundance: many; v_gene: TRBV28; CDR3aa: CASSSGTDAMNEQFF; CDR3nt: TGTGCCAGCAGTTCCGGGACTGATGCGATGAATGAGCAGTTCTTC
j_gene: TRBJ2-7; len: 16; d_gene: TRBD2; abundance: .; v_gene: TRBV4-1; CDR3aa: CASSQMASGRPYEQYF; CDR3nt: TGCGCCAGCAGCCAGATGGCTAGCGGGAGACCGTACGAGCAGTACTTC
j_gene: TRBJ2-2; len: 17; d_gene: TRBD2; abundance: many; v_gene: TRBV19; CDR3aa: CASSTKGTSGNTGELFF; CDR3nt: TGTGCCAGTAGTACAAAGGGGACTAGCGGCAACACCGGGGAGCTGTTTTTT
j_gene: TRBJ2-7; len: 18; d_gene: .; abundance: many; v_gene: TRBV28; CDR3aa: CASRSGGTVGSGLYEQYF; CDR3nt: TGTGCCAGCAGAAGCGGAGGGACAGTCGGTTCGGGGCTCTACGAGCAGTACTTC